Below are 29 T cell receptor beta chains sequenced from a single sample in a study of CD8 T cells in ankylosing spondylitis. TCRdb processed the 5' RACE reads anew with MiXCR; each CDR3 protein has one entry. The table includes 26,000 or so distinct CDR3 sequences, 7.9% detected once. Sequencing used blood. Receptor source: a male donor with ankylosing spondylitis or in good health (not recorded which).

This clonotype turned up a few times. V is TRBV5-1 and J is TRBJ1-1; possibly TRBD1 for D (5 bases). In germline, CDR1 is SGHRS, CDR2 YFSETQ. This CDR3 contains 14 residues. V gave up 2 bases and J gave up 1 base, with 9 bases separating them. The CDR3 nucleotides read TGCGCCAGCAGCTTTTGGGGCCCGAACACTGAAGCTTTCTTT. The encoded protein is CASSFWGPNTEAFF.

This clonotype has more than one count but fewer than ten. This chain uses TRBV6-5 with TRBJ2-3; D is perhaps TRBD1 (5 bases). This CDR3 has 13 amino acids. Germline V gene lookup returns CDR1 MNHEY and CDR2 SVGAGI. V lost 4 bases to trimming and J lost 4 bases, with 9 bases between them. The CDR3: CASSWGGPDTQYF. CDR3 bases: TGTGCCAGCAGTTGGGGCGGTCCAGATACGCAGTATTTT.

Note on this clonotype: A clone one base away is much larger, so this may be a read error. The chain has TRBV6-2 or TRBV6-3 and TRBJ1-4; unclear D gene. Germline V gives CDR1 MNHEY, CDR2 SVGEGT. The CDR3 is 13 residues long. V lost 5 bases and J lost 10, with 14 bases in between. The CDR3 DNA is TGTGCCAGCAGTCAACGATACAGCGCAAAACTGTTTTTT. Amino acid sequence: CASSQRYSAKLFF.

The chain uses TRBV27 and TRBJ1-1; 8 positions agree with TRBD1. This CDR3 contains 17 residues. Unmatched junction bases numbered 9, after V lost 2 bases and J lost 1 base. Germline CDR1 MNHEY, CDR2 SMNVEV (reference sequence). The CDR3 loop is CASSLGWQGAKNTEAFF. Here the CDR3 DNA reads TGTGCCAGCAGTTTAGGTTGGCAGGGGGCAAAGAACACTGAAGCTTTCTTT.

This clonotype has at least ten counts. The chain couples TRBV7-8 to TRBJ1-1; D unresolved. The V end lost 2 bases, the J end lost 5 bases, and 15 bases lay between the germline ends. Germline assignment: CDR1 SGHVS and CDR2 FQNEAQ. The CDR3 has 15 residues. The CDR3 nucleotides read TGTGCCAGCAGCTTAAATTCCCCGCCTGGGACTGAAGCTTTCTTT. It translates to CASSLNSPPGTEAFF.

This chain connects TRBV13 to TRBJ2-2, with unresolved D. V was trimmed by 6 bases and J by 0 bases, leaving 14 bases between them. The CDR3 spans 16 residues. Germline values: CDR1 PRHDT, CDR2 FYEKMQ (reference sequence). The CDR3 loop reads CASSSGIGSNTGELFF. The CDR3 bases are TGTGCCAGCAGTTCTGGTATAGGGTCGAACACCGGGGAGCTGTTTTTT.

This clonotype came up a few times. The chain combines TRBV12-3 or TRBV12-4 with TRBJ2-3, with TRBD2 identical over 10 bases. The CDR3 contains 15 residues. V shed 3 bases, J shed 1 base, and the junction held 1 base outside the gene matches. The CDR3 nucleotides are TGTGCCAGCAGTTTCGGGACTAGCGGCACAGATACGCAGTATTTT. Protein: CASSFGTSGTDTQYF.

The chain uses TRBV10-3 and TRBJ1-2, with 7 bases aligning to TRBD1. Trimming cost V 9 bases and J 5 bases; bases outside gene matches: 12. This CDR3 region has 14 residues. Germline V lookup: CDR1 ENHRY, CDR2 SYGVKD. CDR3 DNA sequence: TGTGCCATGGGGGACAGCCAAAGAGTGTATGGCTACACCTTC. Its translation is CAMGDSQRVYGYTF.

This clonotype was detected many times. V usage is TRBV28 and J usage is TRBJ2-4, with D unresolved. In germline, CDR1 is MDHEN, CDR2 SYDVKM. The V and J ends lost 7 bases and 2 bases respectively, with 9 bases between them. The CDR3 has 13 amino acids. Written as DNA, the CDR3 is TGTGCCAGCACCCTGGCGTCCAAAAACATTCAGTACTTC. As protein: CASTLASKNIQYF.

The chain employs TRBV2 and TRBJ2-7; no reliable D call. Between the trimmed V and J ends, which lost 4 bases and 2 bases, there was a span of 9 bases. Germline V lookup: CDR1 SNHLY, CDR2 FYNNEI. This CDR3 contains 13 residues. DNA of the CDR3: TGTGCCAGCAGTGGGTACGGGCCCTACGAGCAGTACGTC. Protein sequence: CASSGYGPYEQYV.

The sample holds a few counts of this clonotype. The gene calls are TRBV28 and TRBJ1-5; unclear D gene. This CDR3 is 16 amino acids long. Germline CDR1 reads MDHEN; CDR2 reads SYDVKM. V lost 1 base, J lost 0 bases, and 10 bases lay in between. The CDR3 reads CASSLFGDYSNQPQHF. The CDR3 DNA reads TGTGCCAGCAGTTTATTCGGGGATTATAGCAATCAGCCCCAGCATTTT.

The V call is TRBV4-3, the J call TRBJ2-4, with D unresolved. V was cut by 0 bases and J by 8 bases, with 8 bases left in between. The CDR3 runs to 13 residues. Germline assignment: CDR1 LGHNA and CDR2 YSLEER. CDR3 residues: CASSQEQRYIQYF. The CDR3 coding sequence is TGCGCCAGCAGCCAAGAACAGAGGTACATTCAGTACTTC.

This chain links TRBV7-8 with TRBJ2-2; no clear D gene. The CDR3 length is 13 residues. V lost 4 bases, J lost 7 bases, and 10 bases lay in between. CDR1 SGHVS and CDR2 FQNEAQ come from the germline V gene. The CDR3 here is CASSSSRGGELFF. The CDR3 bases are TGTGCCAGCAGCTCCTCGCGTGGCGGGGAGCTGTTTTTT.

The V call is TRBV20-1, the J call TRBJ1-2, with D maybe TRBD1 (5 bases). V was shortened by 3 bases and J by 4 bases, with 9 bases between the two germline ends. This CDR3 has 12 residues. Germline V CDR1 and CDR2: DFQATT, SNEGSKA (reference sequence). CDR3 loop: CSASLGLYGYTF. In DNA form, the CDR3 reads TGCAGTGCTAGCCTGGGACTCTATGGCTACACCTTC.

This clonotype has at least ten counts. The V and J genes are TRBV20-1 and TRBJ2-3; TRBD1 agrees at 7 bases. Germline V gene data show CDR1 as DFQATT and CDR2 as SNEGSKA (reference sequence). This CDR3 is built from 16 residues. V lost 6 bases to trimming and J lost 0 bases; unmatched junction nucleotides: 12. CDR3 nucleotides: TGCAGTGCCCATGATTGGACAGGCAGGAGCACAGATACGCAGTATTTT. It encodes CSAHDWTGRSTDTQYF.

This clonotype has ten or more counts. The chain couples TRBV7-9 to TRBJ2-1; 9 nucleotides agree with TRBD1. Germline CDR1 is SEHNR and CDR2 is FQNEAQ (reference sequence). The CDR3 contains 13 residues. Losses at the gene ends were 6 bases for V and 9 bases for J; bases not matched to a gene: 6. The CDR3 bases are TGTGCCAGCAGAAGTACAGGGGGCGGTGAGCAGTTCTTC. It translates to CASRSTGGGEQFF.

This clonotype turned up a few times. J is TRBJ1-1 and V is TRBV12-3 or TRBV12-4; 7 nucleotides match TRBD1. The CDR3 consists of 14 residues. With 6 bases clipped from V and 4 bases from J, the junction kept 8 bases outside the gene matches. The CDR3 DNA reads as TGTGCCAGCAGCTCGACAGGGAGGAGCACTGAAGCTTTCTTT. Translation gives CASSSTGRSTEAFF.

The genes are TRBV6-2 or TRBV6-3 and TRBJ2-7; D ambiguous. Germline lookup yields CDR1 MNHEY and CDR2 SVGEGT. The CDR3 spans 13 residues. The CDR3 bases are TGTGCCAGCAGTTACGATCTCCTAGAAGAGTTATTAGTC. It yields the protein CASSYDLLEELLV.

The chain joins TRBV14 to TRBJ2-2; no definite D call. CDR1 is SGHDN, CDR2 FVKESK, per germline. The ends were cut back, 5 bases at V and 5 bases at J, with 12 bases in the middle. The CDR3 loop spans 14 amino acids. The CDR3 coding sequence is TGTGCCAGCAGCTACCTAGGTGGGACCGGGGAGCTGTTTTTT. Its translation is CASSYLGGTGELFF.

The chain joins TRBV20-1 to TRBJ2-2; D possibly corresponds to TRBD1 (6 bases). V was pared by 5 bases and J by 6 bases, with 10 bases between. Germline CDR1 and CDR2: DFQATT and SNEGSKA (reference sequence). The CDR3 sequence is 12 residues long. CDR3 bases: TGCAGTGCTGGCAGGGGAGCCGGGGAGCTGTTTTTT. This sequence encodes CSAGRGAGELFF.

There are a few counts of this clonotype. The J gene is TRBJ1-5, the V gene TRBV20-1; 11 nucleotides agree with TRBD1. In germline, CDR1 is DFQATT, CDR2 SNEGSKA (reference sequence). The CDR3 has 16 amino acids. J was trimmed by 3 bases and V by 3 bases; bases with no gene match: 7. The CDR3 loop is CSASPGTGGSNQPQHF. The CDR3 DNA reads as TGCAGTGCTAGCCCGGGGACAGGGGGGTCCAATCAGCCCCAGCATTTT.

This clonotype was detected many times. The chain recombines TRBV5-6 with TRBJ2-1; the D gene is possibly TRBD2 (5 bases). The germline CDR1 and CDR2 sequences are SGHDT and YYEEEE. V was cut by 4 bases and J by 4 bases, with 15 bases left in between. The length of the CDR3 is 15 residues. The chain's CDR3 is CASSLLADSYNEQFF. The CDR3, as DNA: TGTGCCAGCAGCCTACTCGCGGACTCTTACAATGAGCAGTTCTTC.

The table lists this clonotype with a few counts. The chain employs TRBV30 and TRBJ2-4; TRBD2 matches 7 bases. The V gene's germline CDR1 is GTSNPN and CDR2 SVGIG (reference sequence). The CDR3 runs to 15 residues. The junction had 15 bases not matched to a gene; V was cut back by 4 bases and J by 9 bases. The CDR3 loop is CAWNTPGTTNGIQYF. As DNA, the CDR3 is TGTGCCTGGAACACCCCCGGGACTACCAACGGCATTCAGTACTTC.

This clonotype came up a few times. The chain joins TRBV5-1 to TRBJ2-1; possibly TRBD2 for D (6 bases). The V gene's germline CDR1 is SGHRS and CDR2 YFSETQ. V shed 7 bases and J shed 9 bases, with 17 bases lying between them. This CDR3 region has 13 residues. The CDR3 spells CASGTLLVGEQFF. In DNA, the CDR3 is TGCGCCAGCGGGACTCTACTTGTCGGTGAGCAGTTCTTC. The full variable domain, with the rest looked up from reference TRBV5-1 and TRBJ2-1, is KAGVTQTPRYLIKTRGQQVTLSCSPISGHRSVSWYQQTPGQGLQFLFEYFSETQRNKGNFPGRFSGRQFSNSRSEMNVSTLELGDSALYLCASGTLLVGEQFFGPGTRLTVL.

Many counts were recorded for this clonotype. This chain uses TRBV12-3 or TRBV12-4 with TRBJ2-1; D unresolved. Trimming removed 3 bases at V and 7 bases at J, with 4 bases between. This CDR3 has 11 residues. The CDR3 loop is CASSFLNEQFF. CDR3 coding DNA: TGTGCCAGCAGTTTCTTAAATGAGCAGTTCTTC.

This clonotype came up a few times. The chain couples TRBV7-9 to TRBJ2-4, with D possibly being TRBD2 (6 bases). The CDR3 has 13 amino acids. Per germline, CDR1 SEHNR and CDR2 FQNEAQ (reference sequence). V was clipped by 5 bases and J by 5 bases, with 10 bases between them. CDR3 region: CASSRGEENIQYF. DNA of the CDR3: TGTGCCAGCAGCCGAGGGGAGGAAAACATTCAGTACTTC.

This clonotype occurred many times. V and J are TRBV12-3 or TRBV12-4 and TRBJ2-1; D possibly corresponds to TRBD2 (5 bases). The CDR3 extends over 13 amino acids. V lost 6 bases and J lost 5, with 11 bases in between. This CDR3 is CASRPGTNNEQFF. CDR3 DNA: TGTGCCAGCAGACCGGGAACGAACAATGAGCAGTTCTTC.

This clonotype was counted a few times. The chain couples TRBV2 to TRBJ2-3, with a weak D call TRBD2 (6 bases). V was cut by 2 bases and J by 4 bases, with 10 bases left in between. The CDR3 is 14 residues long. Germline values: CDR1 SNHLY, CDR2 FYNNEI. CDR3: CASSEFPGADTQYF. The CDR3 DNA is TGTGCCAGCAGTGAATTTCCGGGGGCAGATACGCAGTATTTT.

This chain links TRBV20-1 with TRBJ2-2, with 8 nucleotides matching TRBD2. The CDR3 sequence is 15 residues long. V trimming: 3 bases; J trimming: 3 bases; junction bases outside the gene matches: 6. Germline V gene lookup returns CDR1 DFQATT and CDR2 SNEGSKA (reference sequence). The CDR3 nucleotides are TGCAGTGCTAGTCGGGGGGGCCTTTACACCGGGGAGCTGTTTTTT. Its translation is CSASRGGLYTGELFF.